Listed below are T cell receptor beta chains from one sample, sequenced in a study of blood T cell repertoires in COVID-19. Profiled with immunoSEQ multiplex PCR; TCRdb holds only in-frame clones, not every one. The data show approximately 350,000 clones, 75% to 90% seen once. Material: PBMCs or T cells enriched from blood (not recorded which). The receptor set was obtained from a woman aged 50 to 65 who had recovered from COVID-19. Both conserved end residues are part of each CDR3. The D gene is left open where the match is weak.

TRBJ2-2,NA,TRBV7-8,CASSPNGGLANTGELFF,TGTGCCAGCAGCCCAAACGGCGGGTTGGCGAACACCGGGGAGCTGTTTTTT
TRBJ1-5,TRBD1,TRBV19,CATRGDSYSNQPQHF,TGTGCCACTAGAGGGGACAGCTATAGCAATCAGCCCCAGCATTTT
TRBJ1-1,TRBD1,TRBV7-8,CASSSRQGLYTEAFF,TGTGCCAGCAGCTCCAGACAGGGCCTCTACACTGAAGCTTTCTTT
TRBJ1-4,TRBD1,TRBV6-1,CASSEVVGQYEKLFF,TGTGCCAGCAGTGAGGTGGTGGGACAGTATGAAAAACTGTTTTTT
TRBJ2-3,NA,TRBV3-1/TRBV3-2,CASSQDRGSDTQYF,TGTGCCAGCAGCCAAGACCGGGGATCCGATACGCAGTATTTT
TRBJ1-1,NA,TRBV4-1,CASSLSGQANTEAFF,TGCGCCAGCAGCCTATCGGGACAAGCGAACACTGAAGCTTTCTTT
TRBJ2-3,TRBD2,TRBV6-6,CASSSLAGGPDTQYF,TGTGCCAGCAGTTCTCTAGCGGGAGGTCCAGATACGCAGTATTTT
TRBJ1-2,NA,TRBV6-5,CASSYGGGSYGYTF,TGTGCCAGCAGTTACGGGGGGGGCAGCTATGGCTACACCTTC
TRBJ1-1,NA,TRBV30,CACTGGLGAFF,TGTGCCTGCACGGGGGGGTTGGGAGCTTTCTTT
TRBJ1-6,NA,TRBV7-3,CASSIGLDSPLHF,TGTGCCAGCAGCATCGGACTGGATTCACCCCTCCACTTT
TRBJ2-3,TRBD2,TRBV3-1/TRBV3-2,CAVQNPAGGITDTQYF,TGTGCCGTACAAAACCCCGCGGGGGGTATAACAGATACGCAGTATTTT
TRBJ1-2,NA,TRBV29-1,CSVTGGGSLDGYTF,TGCAGCGTGACCGGCGGGGGCTCCCTTGACGGCTACACCTTC
TRBJ1-4,TRBD1,TRBV5-1,CASSLAGGQFLGEKLFF,TGCGCCAGCAGCTTGGCCGGGGGACAGTTTCTTGGTGAAAAACTGTTTTTT
TRBJ1-3,NA,TRBV30,CAWSPTGNSGNTIYF,TGTGCCTGGAGTCCGACAGGCAACTCTGGAAACACCATATATTTT
TRBJ1-2,NA,TRBV7-6,CASSLGQFYGYTF,TGTGCCAGCAGCTTAGGACAGTTCTATGGCTACACCTTC
TRBJ1-2,TRBD1,TRBV2,CASLETGFGSYGYTF,TGTGCCAGCTTAGAGACAGGGTTTGGATCCTATGGCTACACCTTC
TRBJ1-1,NA,TRBV3-1/TRBV3-2,CASSQRTGNTEAFF,TGTGCCAGCAGCCAACGAACAGGGAACACTGAAGCTTTCTTT
TRBJ1-1,NA,TRBV28,CASSGAGAGLNTEAFF,TGTGCCAGCAGTGGGGCGGGGGCAGGGCTGAACACTGAAGCTTTCTTT
TRBJ1-1,TRBD1,TRBV2,CASSESRGLGTEAFF,TGTGCCAGCAGCGAGAGCAGGGGGCTTGGCACTGAAGCTTTCTTT